Sequencing of this TCR beta chain was carried out in a study of T cell changes during pregnancy in multiple sclerosis (dated by TCRdb to about 2019). Some background on the complete study: The study looked at changes in the T cell repertoire across pregnancy in women with multiple sclerosis.

With regard to this clone: Its antigen remains unidentified. Within one base of it there is no much larger clone, and no base qualities were kept.

The method was the immunoSEQ multiplex PCR assay. Drawn from immuneACCESS, this table holds only the in-frame rearrangements with V and J called that TCRdb kept. Clones are partly lost; checked studies trace under half to an unresolved V gene and leave the rest unexplained. A total of tens of thousands of clones appear in this sample, around 90% of them only once. The ten largest make up 0.7% of the sample. Trimming removed 6 bases from V and 0 bases from J, leaving 11 bases between the germline ends. CDR1 and CDR2, per the germline V gene, are MRHNA and SNTAGT. Spanning cysteine to phenylalanine, the CDR3 consists of 15 amino acids. Only the CDR3 DNA is retained, 45 bases long and in frame from the first base.

The source material was CD4+ T cells from peripheral blood mononuclear cells, sampled before pregnancy. The sequence came from a female donor with multiple sclerosis, enrolled in a pregnancy study. This chain joins TRBV6-4 to TRBJ2-2; the D region possibly corresponds to TRBD2 (6 bases align). DNA sequence: TGTGCCAGCAGCCTCGGAGGGACGAACACCGGGGAGCTGTTTTTT. Its coded protein is CASSLGGTNTGELFF.